This TCR beta chain appears in the sequencing data of a study of shared clonotypes between healthy human individuals. None of the donors, who were healthy HIV-negative adults, had recently had acute infections or vaccinations. The data were produced by immunoSEQ multiplex PCR, yet TCRdb's version contains in-frame clones alone and is incomplete. The data contain over a million clones, roughly 96% of them singletons. Remarks on this clone: The antigen remains unidentified.

CDR1 and CDR2 (germline): WNHNN, SYGVQD (reference sequence). V lost 3 bases and J lost 4, with 16 bases in between. This CDR3 region has 15 residues. Study conclusions and caveats: Donor scarcity curtailed the genetic and exposure-history diversity represented herein.

The source is a man between 25 and 39 years old in good health. The J gene is TRBJ2-7, the V gene TRBV10-1; D might be TRBD1 (6 bases). Sequencing used naive CD4+ T cells sorted from blood. Subset in this sample: CD45RA+ positively selected. The CDR3 is CASSERAGVNYEQYF. The CDR3 DNA sequence: TGCGCCAGCAGTGAACGGGCAGGGGTTAATTACGAGCAGTACTTC.